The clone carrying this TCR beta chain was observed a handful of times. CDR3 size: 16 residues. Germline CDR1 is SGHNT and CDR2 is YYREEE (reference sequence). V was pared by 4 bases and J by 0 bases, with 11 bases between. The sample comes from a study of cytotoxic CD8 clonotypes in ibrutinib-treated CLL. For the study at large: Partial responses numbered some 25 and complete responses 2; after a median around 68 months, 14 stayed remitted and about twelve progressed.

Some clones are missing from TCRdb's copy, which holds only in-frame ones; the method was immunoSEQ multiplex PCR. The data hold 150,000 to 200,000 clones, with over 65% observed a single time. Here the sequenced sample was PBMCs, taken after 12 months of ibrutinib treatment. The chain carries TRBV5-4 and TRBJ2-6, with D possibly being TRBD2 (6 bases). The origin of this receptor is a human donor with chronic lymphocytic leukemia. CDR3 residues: CASSQGGFSGANVLTF. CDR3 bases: TGTGCCAGCAGCCAAGGAGGGTTCTCTGGGGCCAACGTCCTGACTTTC.